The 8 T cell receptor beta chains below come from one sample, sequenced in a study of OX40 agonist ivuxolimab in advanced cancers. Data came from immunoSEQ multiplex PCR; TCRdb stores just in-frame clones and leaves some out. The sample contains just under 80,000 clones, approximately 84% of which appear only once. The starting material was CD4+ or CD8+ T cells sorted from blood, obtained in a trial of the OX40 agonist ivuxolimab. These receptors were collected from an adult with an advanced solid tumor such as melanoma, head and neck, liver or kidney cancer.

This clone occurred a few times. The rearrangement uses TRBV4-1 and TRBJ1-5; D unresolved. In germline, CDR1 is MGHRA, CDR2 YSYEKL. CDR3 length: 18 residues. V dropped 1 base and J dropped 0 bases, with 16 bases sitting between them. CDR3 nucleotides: TGCGCCAGCAGCCAAGCCCTGAGGAGGGAATATAGCAATCAGCCCCAGCATTTT. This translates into CASSQALRREYSNQPQHF.

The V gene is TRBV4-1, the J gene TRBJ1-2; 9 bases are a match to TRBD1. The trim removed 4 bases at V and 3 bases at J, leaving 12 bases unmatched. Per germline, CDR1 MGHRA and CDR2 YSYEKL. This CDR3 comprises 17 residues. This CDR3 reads CASSLRTGVSGDYGYTF. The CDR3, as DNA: TGCGCCAGCAGCCTCCGGACAGGGGTCTCGGGGGACTATGGCTACACCTTC.

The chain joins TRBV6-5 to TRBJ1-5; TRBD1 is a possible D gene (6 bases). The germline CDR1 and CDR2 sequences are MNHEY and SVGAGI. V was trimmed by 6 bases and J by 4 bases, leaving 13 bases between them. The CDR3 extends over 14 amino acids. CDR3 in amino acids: CASRPGAGNQPQHF. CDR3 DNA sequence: TGTGCCAGCAGGCCGGGGGCGGGGAATCAGCCCCAGCATTTT.

The CDR3 DNA reads TGTGCCAGCAGTGGACAGGTGAACACCGGGGAGCTGTTTTTT. It is translated as CASSGQVNTGELFF. The chain joins TRBV27 to TRBJ2-2; 7 bases are shared with TRBD1. The J segment lost 1 base and the V segment lost 5 bases, leaving 1 base of the junction unmatched. Germline-derived CDR1 and CDR2 are MNHEY and SMNVEV (reference sequence). CDR3 size: 14 residues.

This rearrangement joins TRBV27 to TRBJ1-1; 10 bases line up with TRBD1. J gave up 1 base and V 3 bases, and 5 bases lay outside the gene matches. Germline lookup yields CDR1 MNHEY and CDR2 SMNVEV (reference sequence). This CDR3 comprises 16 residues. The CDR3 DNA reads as TGTGCCAGCAGTTTCCTACGGGACAGGGGGAACACTGAAGCTTTCTTT. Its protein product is CASSFLRDRGNTEAFF.

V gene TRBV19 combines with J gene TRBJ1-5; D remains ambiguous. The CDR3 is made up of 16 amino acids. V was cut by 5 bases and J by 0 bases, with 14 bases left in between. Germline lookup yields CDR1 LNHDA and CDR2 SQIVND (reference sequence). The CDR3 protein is CASSRAPGSSNQPQHF. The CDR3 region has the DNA TGTGCCAGTAGTCGGGCTCCGGGTTCTAGCAATCAGCCCCAGCATTTT.

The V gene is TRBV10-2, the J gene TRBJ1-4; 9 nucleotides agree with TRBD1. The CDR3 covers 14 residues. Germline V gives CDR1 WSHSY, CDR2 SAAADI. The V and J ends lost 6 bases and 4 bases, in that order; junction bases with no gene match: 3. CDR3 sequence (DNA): TGCGCCAGCAGGGACAGGGGTGGTAATGAAAAACTGTTTTTT. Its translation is CASRDRGGNEKLFF.

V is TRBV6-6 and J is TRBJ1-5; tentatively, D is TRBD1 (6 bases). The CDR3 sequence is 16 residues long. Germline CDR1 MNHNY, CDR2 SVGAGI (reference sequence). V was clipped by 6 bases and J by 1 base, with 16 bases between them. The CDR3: CASRPRRGESNQPQHF. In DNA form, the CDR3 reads TGTGCCAGCAGGCCCCGAAGGGGGGAGAGCAATCAGCCCCAGCATTTT.